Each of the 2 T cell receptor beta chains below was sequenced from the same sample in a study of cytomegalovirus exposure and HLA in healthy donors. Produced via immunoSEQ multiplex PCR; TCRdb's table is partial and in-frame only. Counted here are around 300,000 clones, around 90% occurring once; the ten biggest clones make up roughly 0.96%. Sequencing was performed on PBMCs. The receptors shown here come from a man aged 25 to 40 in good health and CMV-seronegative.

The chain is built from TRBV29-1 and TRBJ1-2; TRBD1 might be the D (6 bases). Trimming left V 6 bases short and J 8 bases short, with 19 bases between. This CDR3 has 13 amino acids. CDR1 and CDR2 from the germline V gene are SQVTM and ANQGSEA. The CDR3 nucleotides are TGCAGCGTCCCCCGGGACACCAAGGGAGGCTACACCTTC. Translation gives CSVPRDTKGGYTF.

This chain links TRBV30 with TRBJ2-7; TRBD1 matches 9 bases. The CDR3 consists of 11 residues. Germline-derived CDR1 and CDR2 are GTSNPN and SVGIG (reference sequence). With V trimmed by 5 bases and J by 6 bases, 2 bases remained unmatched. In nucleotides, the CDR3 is TGTGCCTGGGAGACAGGGGGCGAGCAGTACTTC. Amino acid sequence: CAWETGGEQYF.